These 8 T cell receptor beta chains came from one sample sequenced in a study of blood T cells in healthy people across ages. Using a J-beta primer mix together with a sample-barcoded 5' primer, a second PCR was run for roughly 7 to 11 cycles. TCRdb called the 5' RACE reads again in MiXCR, with one record for every CDR3 protein. Of around 1.5 million distinct CDR3 sequences in the sample, about 35% were seen once. Sequenced sample: blood. The origin of the receptors is a young woman in good health.

In this sample, this clonotype turned up many times. DNA of the CDR3: TGTGCCAGCACCCAACCGGGGTACTATGGCTACACCTTC. Protein: CASTQPGYYGYTF. This chain connects TRBV12-3 or TRBV12-4 to TRBJ1-2; D gene uncertain. CDR3 length equals 13 residues. The V gene lost 7 bases and the J gene lost 3 bases, with 12 bases spanning the gap.

V usage is TRBV7-3 and J usage is TRBJ2-1, with 9 bases aligning to TRBD1. The CDR3 contains 16 residues. CDR1 SGHTA and CDR2 FQGTGA come from the germline V gene. Germline trimming cut 2 bases from V and 2 bases from J; bases unmatched to any gene: 4. CDR3 loop: CASSLDRGFTYNEQFF. CDR3 in DNA: TGTGCCAGCAGCTTAGACAGGGGGTTTACCTACAATGAGCAGTTCTTC.

This clonotype was detected once. This sequence joins TRBV5-1 and TRBJ2-2, with 9 bases lining up with TRBD1. Germline V gene sequence: CDR1 SGHRS, CDR2 YFSETQ. With V trimmed by 5 bases and J by 4 bases, 6 bases remained unmatched. The CDR3 consists of 15 residues. CDR3 sequence reads: CASRWTGASTGELFF. The CDR3 coding sequence is TGCGCCAGCAGGTGGACAGGGGCGAGCACCGGGGAGCTGTTTTTT.

V is TRBV6-5 and J is TRBJ1-1; no definite D call. Trimming pared 2 bases from V and 5 bases from J, leaving 12 bases between. Germline CDR1 MNHEY, CDR2 SVGAGI. CDR3 length equals 14 residues. Written as DNA, the CDR3 is TGTGCCAGCAGTTACAGGGAGAGAGGGACTGAAGCTTTCTTT. It translates to CASSYRERGTEAFF.

This clonotype was seen ten or more times. The chain couples TRBV29-1 to TRBJ2-5; D may be TRBD1 (5 bases). In germline, CDR1 is SQVTM, CDR2 ANQGSEA. Trimming shortened V by 2 bases and J by 5 bases, and 12 bases separated the two germline ends. This CDR3 is built from 13 residues. CDR3 sequence (DNA): TGCAGCGTTGAACAGGGTCTGGGGGAGACCCAGTACTTC. This gives the protein CSVEQGLGETQYF.

This clonotype was seen only a few times. The genes are TRBV11-2 and TRBJ2-3; D not resolved. Germline loops: CDR1 SGHAT, CDR2 FQNNGV. The CDR3 sequence is 14 residues long. Trimming shortened V by 5 bases and J by 2 bases, and 11 bases separated the two germline ends. CDR3 in amino acids: CASSVRGNTDTQYF. The CDR3 bases are TGTGCCAGCAGCGTTAGAGGAAACACAGATACGCAGTATTTT.

As regards this clonotype: One base away lies a much larger clone, so this may be a sequencing read error. The conserved phenylalanine or tryptophan normally closing the CDR3 is absent here, so this likely arose from a read error. The J gene is TRBJ1-2, the V gene TRBV7-2, with D perhaps matching TRBD1 (5 bases). Germline CDR1 is SGHTA and CDR2 is FQGNSA. The CDR3 covers 14 residues. The V and J ends lost 4 bases and 2 bases respectively, with 11 bases between them. The CDR3 loop is CASSSAGPNYGYTC. CDR3 nucleotide sequence: TGTGCCAGCAGCTCCGCAGGGCCGAACTATGGCTACACCTGC.

In its sample, this clonotype was seen a few times. The chain is built from TRBV20-1 and TRBJ2-1, with 10 bases matching TRBD2. Germline loops: CDR1 DFQATT, CDR2 SNEGSKA (reference sequence). Trimming cost V 0 bases and J 0 bases; bases outside gene matches: 2. The CDR3 is made up of 16 amino acids. This chain's CDR3 is CSARDSSGSSYNEQFF. The CDR3 DNA sequence: TGCAGTGCTAGAGATTCTAGCGGGAGCTCCTACAATGAGCAGTTCTTC.